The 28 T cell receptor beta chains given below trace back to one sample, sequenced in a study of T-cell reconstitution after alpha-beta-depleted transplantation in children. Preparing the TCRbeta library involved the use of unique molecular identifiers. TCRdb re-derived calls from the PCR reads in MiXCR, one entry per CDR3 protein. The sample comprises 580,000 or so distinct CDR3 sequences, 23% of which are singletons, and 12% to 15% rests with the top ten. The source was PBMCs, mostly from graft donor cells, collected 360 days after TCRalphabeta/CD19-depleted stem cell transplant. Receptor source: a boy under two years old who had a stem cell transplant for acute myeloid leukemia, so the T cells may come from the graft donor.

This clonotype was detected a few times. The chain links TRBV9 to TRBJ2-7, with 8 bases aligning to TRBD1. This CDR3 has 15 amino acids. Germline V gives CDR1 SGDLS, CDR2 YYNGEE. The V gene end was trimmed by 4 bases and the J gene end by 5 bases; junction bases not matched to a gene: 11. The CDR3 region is CASSSKGDRLNEQYF. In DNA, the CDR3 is TGTGCCAGCAGCAGTAAAGGGGACAGGCTCAACGAGCAGTACTTC. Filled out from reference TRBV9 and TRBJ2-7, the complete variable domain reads DSGVTQTPKHLITATGQRVTLRCSPRSGDLSVYWYQQSLDQGLQFLIQYYNGEERAKGNILERFSAQQFPDLHSELNLSSLELGDSALYFCASSSKGDRLNEQYFGPGTRLTVT.

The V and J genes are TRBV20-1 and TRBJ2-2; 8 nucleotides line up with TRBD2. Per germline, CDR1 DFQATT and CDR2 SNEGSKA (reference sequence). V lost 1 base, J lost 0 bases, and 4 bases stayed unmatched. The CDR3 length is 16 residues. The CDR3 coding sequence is TGCAGTGCTAGAGCAACGGGAGGGGCGAACACCGGGGAGCTGTTTTTT. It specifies CSARATGGANTGELFF.

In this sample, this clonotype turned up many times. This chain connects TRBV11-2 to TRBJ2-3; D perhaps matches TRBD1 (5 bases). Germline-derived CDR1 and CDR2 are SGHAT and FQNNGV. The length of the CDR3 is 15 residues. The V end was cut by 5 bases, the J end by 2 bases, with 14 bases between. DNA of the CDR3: TGTGCCAGCAGCATCGAAGGGGTGGTCACAGATACGCAGTATTTT. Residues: CASSIEGVVTDTQYF.

CDR3 sequence (DNA): TGTGCCAGCAGGGGGACAGGGTCCAATGAGCAGTTCTTC. Translated, it gives CASRGTGSNEQFF. J is TRBJ2-1 and V is TRBV28, with 9 positions matching TRBD1. Germline values: CDR1 MDHEN, CDR2 SYDVKM. This CDR3 has 13 residues. V was clipped by 6 bases and J by 6 bases; unmatched bases: 3.

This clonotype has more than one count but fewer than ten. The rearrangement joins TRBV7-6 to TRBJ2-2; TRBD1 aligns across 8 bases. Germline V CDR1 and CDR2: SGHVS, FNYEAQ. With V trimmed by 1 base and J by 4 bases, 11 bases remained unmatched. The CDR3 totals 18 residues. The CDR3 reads CASSLGTMTGALTGELFF. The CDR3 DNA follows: TGTGCCAGCAGCTTAGGAACCATGACAGGGGCTCTCACCGGGGAGCTGTTTTTT.

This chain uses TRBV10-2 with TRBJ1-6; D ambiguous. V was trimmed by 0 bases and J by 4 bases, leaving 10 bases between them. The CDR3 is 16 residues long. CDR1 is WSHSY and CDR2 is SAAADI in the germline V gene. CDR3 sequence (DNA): TGCGCCAGCAGTGAGTCGGCGGCAGTGTATAATTCACCCCTCCACTTT. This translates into CASSESAAVYNSPLHF.

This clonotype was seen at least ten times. CDR3 DNA sequence: TGTGCCAGCAGCTTAGTTGCCCTGGGGGGGAGCGACGAGCAGTACTTC. Translation: CASSLVALGGSDEQYF. The V call is TRBV7-2, the J call TRBJ2-7; 7 bases fit TRBD2. The CDR3 loop spans 16 amino acids. Germline CDR1 SGHTA, CDR2 FQGNSA. V was clipped by 1 base and J by 5 bases; unmatched bases: 11. The full variable domain, its missing parts supplied by reference TRBV7-2 and TRBJ2-7, is GAGVSQSPSNKVTEKGKDVELRCDPISGHTALYWYRQSLGQGLEFLIYFQGNSAPDKSGLPSDRFSAERTGGSVSTLTIQRTQQEDSAVYLCASSLVALGGSDEQYFGPGTRLTVT.

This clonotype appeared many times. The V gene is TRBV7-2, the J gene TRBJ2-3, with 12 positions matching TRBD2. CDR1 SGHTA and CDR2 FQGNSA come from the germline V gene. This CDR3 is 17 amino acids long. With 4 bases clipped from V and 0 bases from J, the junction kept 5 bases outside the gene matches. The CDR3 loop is CASSSGTSGYSTDTQYF. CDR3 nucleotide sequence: TGTGCCAGCAGCTCCGGGACTAGCGGGTATAGCACAGATACGCAGTATTTT.

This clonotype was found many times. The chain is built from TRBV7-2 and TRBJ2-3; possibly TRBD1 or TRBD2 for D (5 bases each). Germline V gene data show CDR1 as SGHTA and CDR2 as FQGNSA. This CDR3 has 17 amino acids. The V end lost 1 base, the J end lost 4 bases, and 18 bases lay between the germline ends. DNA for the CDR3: TGTGCCAGCAGCTTAGTGAGGGGTGACGAGGGATCAGATACGCAGTATTTT. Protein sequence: CASSLVRGDEGSDTQYF. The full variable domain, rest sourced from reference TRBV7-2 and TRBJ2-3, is GAGVSQSPSNKVTEKGKDVELRCDPISGHTALYWYRQSLGQGLEFLIYFQGNSAPDKSGLPSDRFSAERTGGSVSTLTIQRTQQEDSAVYLCASSLVRGDEGSDTQYFGPGTRLTVL.

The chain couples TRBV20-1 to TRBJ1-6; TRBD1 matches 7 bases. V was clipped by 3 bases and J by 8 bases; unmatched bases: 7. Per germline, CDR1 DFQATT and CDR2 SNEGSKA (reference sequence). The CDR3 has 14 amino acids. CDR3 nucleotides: TGCAGTGCTAGGGAAGACAGGGCCGATTCACCCCTCCACTTT. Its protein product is CSAREDRADSPLHF.

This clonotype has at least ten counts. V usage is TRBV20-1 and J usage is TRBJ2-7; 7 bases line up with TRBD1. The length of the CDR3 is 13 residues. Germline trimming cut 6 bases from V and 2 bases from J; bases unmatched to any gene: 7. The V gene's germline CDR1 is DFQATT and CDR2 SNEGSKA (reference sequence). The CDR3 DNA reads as TGCAGTGCCCACTCCGGACAGGCCTACGAGCAGTACTTC. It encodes CSAHSGQAYEQYF.

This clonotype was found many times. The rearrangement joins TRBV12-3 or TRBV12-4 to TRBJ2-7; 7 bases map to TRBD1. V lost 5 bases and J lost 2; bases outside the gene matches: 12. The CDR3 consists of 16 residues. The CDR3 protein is CASSPLGGQSPYEQYV. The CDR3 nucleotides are TGTGCCAGCAGTCCCCTTGGGGGACAGTCTCCCTACGAGCAGTACGTC.

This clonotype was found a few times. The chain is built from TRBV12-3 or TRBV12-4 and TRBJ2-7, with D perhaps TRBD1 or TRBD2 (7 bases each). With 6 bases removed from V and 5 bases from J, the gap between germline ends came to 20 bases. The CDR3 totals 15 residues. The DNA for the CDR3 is TGTGCCAGCAGCAGCGGGACAGAAATTCGACACGAGCAGTACTTC. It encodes CASSSGTEIRHEQYF.

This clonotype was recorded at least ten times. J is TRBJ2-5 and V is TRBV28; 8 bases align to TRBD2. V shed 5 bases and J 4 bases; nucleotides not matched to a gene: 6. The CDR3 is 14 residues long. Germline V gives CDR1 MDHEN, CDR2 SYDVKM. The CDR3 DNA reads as TGTGCCAGCAGTGCGAGCGGGGGAGGAGAGACCCAGTACTTC. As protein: CASSASGGGETQYF.

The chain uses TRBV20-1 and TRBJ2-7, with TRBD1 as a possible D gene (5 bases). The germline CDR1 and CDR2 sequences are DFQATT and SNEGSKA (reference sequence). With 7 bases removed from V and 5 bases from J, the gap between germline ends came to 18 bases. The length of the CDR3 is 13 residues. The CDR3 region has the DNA TGCAGTGGGTCTGGGCAGGGTCTCCACGAGCAGTACGTC. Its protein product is CSGSGQGLHEQYV.

This chain's CDR3 is CATSDPSGGADTGELFF. The CDR3 DNA sequence: TGTGCCACCAGTGATCCCTCAGGGGGCGCAGACACCGGGGAGCTGTTTTTT. The gene calls are TRBV24-1 and TRBJ2-2; TRBD1 matches 8 bases. The CDR3 consists of 17 residues. Germline V CDR1 and CDR2: KGHDR, SFDVKD. V was pared by 3 bases and J by 3 bases, with 8 bases of the junction left unmatched.

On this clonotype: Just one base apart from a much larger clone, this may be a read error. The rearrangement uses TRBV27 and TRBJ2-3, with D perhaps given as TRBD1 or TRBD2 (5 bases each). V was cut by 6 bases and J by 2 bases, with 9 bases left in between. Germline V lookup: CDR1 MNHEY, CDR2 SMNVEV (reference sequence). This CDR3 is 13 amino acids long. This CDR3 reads CASRGDATDTQYF. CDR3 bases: TGTGCCAGCAGAGGGGACGCCACAGATACGCAGTATTTT.

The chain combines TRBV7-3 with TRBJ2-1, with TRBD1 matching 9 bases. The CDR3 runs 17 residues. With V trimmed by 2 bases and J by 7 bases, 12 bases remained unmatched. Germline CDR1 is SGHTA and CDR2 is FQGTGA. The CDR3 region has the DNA TGTGCCAGCAGCTTACGTGCCGGGGGGACAGGGAGGAATGAGCAGTTCTTC. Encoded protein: CASSLRAGGTGRNEQFF.

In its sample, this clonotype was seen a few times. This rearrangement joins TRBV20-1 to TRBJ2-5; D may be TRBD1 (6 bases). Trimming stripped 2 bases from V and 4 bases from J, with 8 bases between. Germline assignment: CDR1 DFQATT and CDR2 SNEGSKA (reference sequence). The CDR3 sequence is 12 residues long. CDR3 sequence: CSARFRGETQYF. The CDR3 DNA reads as TGCAGTGCTAGATTCAGGGGAGAGACCCAGTACTTC.

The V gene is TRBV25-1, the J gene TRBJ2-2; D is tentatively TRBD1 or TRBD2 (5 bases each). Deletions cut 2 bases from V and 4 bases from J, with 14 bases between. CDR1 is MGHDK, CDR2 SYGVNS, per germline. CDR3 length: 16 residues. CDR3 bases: TGTGCCAGCAGTGAAAGAAGGGCAGGGAGCACCGGGGAGCTGTTTTTT. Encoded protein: CASSERRAGSTGELFF. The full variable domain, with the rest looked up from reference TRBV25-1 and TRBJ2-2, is EADIYQTPRYLVIGTGKKITLECSQTMGHDKMYWYQQDPGMELHLIHYSYGVNSTEKGDLSSESTVSRIRTEHFPLTLESARPSHTSQYLCASSERRAGSTGELFFGEGSRLTVL.

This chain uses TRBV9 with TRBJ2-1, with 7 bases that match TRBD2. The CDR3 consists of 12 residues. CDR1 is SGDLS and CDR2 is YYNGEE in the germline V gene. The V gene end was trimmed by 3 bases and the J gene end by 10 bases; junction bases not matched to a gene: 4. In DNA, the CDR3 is TGTGCCAGCAGCGCCACGGGACTAGAGCAGTTCTTC. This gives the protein CASSATGLEQFF.

The CDR3 here is CASSSYDRGDRGYTF. The CDR3 nucleotides read TGTGCCAGCAGTTCCTACGACAGGGGGGATCGGGGCTACACCTTC. The chain has TRBV28 and TRBJ1-2; the match to TRBD1 covers 9 bases. V gave up 4 bases and J gave up 8 bases; unmatched junction bases: 11. The CDR3 has 15 residues. Germline lookup yields CDR1 MDHEN and CDR2 SYDVKM.

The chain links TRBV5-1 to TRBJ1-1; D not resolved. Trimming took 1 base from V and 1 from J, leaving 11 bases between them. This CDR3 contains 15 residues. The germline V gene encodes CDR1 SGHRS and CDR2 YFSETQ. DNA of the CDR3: TGCGCCAGCAGCTTGTTCAACAGTGAGAACACTGAAGCTTTCTTT. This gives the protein CASSLFNSENTEAFF.

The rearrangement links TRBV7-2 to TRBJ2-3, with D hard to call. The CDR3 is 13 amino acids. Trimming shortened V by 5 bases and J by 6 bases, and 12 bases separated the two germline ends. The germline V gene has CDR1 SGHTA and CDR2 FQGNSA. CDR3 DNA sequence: TGTGCCAGCAGCACGGACGGTACGGATACGCAGTATTTT. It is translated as CASSTDGTDTQYF.

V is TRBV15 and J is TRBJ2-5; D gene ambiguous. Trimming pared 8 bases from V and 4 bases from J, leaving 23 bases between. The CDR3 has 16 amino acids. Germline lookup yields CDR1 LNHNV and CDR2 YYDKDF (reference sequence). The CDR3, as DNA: TGTGCCACCGGGATCCAGGAACAGCCGAAAACAGAGACCCAGTACTTC. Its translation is CATGIQEQPKTETQYF. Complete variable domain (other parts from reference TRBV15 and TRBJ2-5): DAMVIQNPRYQVTQFGKPVTLSCSQTLNHNVMYWYQQKSSQAPKLLFHYYDKDFNNEADTPDNFQSRRPNTSFCFLDIRSPGLGDTAMYLCATGIQEQPKTETQYFGPGTRLLVL.

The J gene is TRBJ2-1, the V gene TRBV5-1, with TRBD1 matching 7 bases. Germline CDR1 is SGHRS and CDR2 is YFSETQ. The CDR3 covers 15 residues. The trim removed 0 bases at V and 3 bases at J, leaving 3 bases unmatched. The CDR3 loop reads CASSLEGAVYNEQFF. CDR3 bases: TGCGCCAGCAGCTTGGAGGGGGCAGTCTACAATGAGCAGTTCTTC.

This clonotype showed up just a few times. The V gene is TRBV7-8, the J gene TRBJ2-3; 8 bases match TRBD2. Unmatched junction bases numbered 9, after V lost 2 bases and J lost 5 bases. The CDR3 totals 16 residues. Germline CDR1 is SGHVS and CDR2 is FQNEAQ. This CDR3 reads CASSLIAGGVGDTQYF. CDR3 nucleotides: TGTGCCAGCAGCTTAATCGCGGGGGGTGTGGGAGATACGCAGTATTTT.

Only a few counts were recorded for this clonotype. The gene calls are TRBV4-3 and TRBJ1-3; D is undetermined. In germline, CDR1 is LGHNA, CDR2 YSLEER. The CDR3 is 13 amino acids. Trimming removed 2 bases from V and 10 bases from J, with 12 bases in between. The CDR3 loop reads CASSQNSEETIYF. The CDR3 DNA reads TGCGCCAGCAGCCAAAACAGTGAGGAAACCATATATTTT.